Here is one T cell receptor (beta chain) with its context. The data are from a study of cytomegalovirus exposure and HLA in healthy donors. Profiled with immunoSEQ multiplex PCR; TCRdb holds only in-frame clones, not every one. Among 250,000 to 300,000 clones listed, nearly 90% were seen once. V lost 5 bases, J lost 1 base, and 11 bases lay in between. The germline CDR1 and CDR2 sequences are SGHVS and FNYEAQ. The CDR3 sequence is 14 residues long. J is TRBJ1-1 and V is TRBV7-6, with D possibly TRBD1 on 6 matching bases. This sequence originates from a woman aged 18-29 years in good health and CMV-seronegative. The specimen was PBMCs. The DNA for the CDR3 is TGTGCCAGCAGCCCGAGGACAGAGAACACTGAAGCTTTCTTT. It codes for CASSPRTENTEAFF. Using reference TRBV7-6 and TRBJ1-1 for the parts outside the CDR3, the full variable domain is GAGVSQSPRYKVTKRGQDVALRCDPISGHVSLYWYRQALGQGPEFLTYFNYEAQQDKSGLPNDRFSAERPEGSISTLTIQRTEQRDSAMYRCASSPRTENTEAFFGQGTRLTVV.